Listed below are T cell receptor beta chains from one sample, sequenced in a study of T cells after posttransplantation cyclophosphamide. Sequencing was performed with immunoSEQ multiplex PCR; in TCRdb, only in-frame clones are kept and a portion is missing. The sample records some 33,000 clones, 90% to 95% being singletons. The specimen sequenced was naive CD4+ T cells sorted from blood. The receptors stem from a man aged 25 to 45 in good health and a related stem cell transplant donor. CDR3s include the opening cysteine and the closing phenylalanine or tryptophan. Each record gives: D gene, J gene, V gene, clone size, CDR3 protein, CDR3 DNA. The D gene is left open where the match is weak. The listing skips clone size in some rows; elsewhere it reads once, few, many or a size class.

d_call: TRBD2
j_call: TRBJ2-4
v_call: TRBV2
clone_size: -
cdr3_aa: CASSASGGRIVALAKNIQYF
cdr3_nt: TGTGCCAGCAGTGCTAGCGGGGGAAGAATAGTGGCGCTAGCCAAAAACATTCAGTACTTC

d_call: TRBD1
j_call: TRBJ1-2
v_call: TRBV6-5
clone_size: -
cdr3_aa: CASRPGTGSYTF
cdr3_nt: TGTGCCAGCAGGCCTGGGACAGGGAGCTACACCTTC

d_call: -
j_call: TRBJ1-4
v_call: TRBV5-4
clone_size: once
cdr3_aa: CASSFTRGGNEKLFF
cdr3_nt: TGTGCCAGCAGTTTTACTAGAGGGGGTAATGAAAAACTGTTTTTT

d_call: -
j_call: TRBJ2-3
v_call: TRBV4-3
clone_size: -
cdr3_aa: CASSEGHRKFTDTQYF
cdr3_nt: TGCGCCAGCAGCGAGGGCCACCGAAAATTCACAGATACGCAGTATTTT

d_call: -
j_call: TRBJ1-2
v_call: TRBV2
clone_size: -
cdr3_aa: CASSQWGREGYTF
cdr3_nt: TGTGCCAGCAGTCAATGGGGGAGGGAGGGCTACACCTTC

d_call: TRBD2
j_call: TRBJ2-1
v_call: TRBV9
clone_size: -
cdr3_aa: CASSPTSGGAYNEQFF
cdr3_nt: TGTGCCAGCAGCCCCACTAGCGGGGGGGCCTACAATGAGCAGTTCTTC

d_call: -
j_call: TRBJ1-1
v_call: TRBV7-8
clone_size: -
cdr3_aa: CASSLGGRGLGTEAFF
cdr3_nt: TGTGCCAGCAGCTTAGGGGGCAGGGGCCTGGGCACTGAAGCTTTCTTT

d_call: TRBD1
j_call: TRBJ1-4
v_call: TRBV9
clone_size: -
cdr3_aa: CASSVGQGGGGNEKLFF
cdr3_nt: TGTGCCAGCAGCGTAGGGCAGGGGGGAGGCGGTAATGAAAAACTGTTTTTT

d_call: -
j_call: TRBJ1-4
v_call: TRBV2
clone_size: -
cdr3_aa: CASSPWRGGTNEKLFF
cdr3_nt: TGTGCCAGCAGTCCTTGGAGGGGGGGAACTAATGAAAAACTGTTTTTT

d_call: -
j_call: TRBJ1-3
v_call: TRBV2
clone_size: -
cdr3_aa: CASSEFGGAGNTIYF
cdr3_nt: TGTGCCAGCAGTGAATTTGGGGGGGCAGGAAACACCATATATTTT

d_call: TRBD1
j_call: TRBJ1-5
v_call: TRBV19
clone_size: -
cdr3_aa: CASSIDVRRGQGDNQPQHF
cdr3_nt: TGTGCCAGTAGTATAGATGTCCGTAGGGGACAGGGGGACAATCAGCCCCAGCATTTT